This TCR beta chain was documented in a study of CD8+ T cells in alopecia areata. Across the study: Tofacitinib was taken orally by treated patients, and the dose was 5 to 10 mg twice daily.

Treatment defined: oral pan-JAK inhibitor, 5-10 mg twice daily. Samples from alopecia areata patients were lesional scalp punch biopsies and peripheral blood. The CDR3 consists of 13 residues. Losses at the gene ends were 5 bases for V and 5 bases for J; bases not matched to a gene: 8. Germline V gene sequence: CDR1 GTSNPN, CDR2 SVGIG (reference sequence). cDNA serving as the sequencing template came from extracted, reverse transcribed RNA. TCRdb keeps only in-frame clones here, not all; method: immunoSEQ multiplex PCR. The table records about 190,000 clones, roughly 60% of them present only once. Study results and limitations: Within the top 100, expanded CD8+ clones significantly decreased with tofacitinib, as did scalp clonality.

Note on this clone: Its antigen remains unknown.

The chain links TRBV30 to TRBJ1-1; 7 nucleotides align to TRBD1. This receptor was taken from a human donor with alopecia areata. The sample was CD4+ T cells sorted from blood, taken at week 24, from a patient treated with tofacitinib. This chain's CDR3 is CAWGDSLRTEAFF. The DNA of the CDR3 is TGTGCCTGGGGGGACAGTCTGAGGACTGAAGCTTTCTTT.